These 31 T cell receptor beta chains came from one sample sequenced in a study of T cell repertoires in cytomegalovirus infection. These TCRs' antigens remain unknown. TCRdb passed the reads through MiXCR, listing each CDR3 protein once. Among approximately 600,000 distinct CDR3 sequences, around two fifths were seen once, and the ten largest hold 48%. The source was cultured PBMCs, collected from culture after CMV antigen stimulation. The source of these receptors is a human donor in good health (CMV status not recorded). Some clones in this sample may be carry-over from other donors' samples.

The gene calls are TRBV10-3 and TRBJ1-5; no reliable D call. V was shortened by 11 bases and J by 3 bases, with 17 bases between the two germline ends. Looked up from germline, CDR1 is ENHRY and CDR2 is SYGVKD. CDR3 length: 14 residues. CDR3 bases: TGTGCCTCAACGAACAATGGTAACAATCAGCCCCAGCATTTT. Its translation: CASTNNGNNQPQHF.

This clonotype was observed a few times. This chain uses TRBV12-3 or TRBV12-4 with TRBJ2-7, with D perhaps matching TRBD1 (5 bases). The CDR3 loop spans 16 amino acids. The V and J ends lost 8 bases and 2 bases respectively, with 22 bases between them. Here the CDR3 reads CASSPAQVAPAYEQYF. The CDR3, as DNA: TGTGCCAGCTCACCCGCACAGGTTGCCCCCGCCTACGAGCAGTACTTC.

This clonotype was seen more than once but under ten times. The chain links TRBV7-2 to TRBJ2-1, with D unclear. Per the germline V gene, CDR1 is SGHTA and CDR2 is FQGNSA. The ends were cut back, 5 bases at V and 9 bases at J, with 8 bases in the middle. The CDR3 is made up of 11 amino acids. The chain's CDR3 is CASSPLGEQFF. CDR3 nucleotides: TGTGCCAGCAGCCCCCTCGGTGAGCAGTTCTTC.

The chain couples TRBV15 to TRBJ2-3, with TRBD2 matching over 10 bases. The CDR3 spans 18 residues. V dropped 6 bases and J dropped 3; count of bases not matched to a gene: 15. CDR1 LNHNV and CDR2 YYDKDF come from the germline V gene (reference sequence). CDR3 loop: CATSPPRASGSGTDTQYF. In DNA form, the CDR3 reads TGTGCCACCAGTCCTCCCCGGGCTAGCGGGAGTGGAACAGATACGCAGTATTTT. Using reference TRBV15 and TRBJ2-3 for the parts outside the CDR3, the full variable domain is DAMVIQNPRYQVTQFGKPVTLSCSQTLNHNVMYWYQQKSSQAPKLLFHYYDKDFNNEADTPDNFQSRRPNTSFCFLDIRSPGLGDTAMYLCATSPPRASGSGTDTQYFGPGTRLTVL.

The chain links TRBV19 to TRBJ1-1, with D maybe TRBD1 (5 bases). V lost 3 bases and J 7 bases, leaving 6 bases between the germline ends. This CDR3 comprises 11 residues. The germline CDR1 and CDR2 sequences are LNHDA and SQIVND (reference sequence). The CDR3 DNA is TGTGCCAGTAGTATGGGGGGTGAAGCTTTCTTT. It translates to CASSMGGEAFF. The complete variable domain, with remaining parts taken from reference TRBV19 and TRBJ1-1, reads DGGITQSPKYLFRKEGQNVTLSCEQNLNHDAMYWYRQDPGQGLRLIYYSQIVNDFQKGDIAEGYSVSREKKESFPLTVTSAQKNPTAFYLCASSMGGEAFFGQGTRLTVV.

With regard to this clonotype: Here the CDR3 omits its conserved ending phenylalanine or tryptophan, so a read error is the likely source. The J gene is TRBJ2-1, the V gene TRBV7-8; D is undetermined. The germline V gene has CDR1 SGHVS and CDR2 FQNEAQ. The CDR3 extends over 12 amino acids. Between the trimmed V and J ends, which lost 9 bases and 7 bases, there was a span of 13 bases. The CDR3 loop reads CASNLGWNEQFL. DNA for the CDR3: TGTGCCAGTAACTTAGGGTGGAATGAGCAGTTCCTC.

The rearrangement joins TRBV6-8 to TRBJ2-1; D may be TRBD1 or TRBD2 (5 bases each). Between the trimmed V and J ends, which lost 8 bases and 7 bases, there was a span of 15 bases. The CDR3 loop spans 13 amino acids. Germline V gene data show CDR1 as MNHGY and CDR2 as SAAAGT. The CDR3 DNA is TGTGCCAGCTACAACCCGGGGACGAATGAGCAGTTCTTC. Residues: CASYNPGTNEQFF.

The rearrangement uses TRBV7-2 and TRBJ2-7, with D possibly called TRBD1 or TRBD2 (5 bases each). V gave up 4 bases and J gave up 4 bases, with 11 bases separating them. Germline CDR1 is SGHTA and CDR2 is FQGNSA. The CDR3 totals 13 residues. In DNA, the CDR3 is TGTGCCAGCAGCTGGGGACGGTTATACGAGCAGTACTTC. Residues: CASSWGRLYEQYF.

The CDR3 loop reads CASTFSIVQFF. The CDR3 DNA is TGTGCCAGCACCTTCAGCATCGTTCAGTTCTTC. This rearrangement joins TRBV12-3 or TRBV12-4 to TRBJ2-1; D is unclear. Trimming stripped 7 bases from V and 13 bases from J, with 14 bases between. The CDR3 is 11 amino acids.

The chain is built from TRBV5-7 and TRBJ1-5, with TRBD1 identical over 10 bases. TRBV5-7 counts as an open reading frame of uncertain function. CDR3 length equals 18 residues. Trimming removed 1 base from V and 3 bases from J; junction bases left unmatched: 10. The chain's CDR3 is CASSLKKRDRGLNQPQHF. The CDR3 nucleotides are TGTGCCAGCAGCTTGAAAAAGAGGGACAGGGGACTCAATCAGCCCCAGCATTTT.

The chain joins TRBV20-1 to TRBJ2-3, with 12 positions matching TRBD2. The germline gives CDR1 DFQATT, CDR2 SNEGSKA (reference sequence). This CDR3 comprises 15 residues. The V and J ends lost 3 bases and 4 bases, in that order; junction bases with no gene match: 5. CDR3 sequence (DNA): TGCAGTGCTAGTCTAGCGGGAGGGTCCGCAGATACGCAGTATTTT. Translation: CSASLAGGSADTQYF.

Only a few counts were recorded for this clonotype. The CDR3 DNA reads TGCGCCAGCAGCCAAGAAGCCAGGAGGCATGGCTACACCTTC. Amino acid sequence: CASSQEARRHGYTF. The rearrangement joins TRBV4-1 to TRBJ1-2; the D is unclear. The CDR3 sequence is 14 residues long. CDR1 and CDR2 from the germline V gene are MGHRA and YSYEKL. Between the trimmed V and J ends, which lost 0 bases and 6 bases, there was a span of 11 bases.

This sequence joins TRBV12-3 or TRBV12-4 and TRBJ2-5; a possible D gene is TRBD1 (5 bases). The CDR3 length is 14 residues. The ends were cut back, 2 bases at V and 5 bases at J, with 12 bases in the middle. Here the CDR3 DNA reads TGTGCCAGCAGTTTATTGGCAGGGCGGGAGACCCAGTACTTC. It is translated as CASSLLAGRETQYF.

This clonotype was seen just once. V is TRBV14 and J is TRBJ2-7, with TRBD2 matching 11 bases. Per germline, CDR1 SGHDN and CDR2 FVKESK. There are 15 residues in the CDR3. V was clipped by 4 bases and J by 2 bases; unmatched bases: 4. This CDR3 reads CASSLGTSGPYEQYF. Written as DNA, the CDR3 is TGTGCCAGCAGCCTAGGGACTAGCGGCCCCTACGAGCAGTACTTC.

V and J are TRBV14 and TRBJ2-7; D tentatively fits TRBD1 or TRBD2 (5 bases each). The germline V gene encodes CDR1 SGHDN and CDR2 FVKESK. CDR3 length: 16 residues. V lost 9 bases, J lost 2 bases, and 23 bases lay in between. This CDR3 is CARDGPPHRGPYEQYF. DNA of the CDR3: TGTGCCAGAGACGGACCACCTCATAGGGGACCCTACGAGCAGTACTTC.

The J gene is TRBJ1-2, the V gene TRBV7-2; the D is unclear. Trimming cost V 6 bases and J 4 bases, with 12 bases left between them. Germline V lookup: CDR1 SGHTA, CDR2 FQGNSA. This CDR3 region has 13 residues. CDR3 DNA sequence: TGTGCCAGCAGTCTTGGCCGACGCTATGGCTACACCTTC. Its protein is CASSLGRRYGYTF.

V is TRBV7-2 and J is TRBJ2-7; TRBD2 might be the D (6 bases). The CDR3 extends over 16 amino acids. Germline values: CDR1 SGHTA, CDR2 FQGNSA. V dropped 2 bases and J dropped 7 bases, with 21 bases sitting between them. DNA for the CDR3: TGTGCCAGCAGCTTACTTCCCAGCGGCGGTGGAGGGGAGCAGTACTTC. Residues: CASSLLPSGGGGEQYF.

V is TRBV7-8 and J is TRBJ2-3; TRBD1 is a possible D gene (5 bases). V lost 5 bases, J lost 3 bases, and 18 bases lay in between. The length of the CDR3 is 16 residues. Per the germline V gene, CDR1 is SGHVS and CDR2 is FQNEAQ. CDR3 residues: CASSPSRASGTDTQYF. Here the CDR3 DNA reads TGTGCCAGCAGCCCAAGCCGGGCCTCAGGGACAGATACGCAGTATTTT.

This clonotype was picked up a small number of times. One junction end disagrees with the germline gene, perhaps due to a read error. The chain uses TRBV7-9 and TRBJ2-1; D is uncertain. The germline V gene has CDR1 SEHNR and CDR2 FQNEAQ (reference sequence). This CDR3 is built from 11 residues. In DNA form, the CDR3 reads TGTGCCAGCAGCTTTACGACTGAAAAAAACTTC. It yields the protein CASSFTTEKNF.

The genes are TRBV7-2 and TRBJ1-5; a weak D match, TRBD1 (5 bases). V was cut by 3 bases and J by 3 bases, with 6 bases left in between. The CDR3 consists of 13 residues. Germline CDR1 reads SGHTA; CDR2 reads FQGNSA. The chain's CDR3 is CASSLDNNQPQHF. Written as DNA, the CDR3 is TGTGCCAGCAGCTTGGACAACAATCAGCCCCAGCATTTT. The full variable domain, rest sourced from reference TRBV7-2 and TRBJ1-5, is GAGVSQSPSNKVTEKGKDVELRCDPISGHTALYWYRQSLGQGLEFLIYFQGNSAPDKSGLPSDRFSAERTGGSVSTLTIQRTQQEDSAVYLCASSLDNNQPQHFGDGTRLSIL.

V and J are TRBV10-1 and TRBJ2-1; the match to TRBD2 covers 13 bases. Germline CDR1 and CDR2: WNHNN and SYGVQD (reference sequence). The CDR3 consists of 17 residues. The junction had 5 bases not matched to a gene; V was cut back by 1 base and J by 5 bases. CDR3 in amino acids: CASSEWTSGSPHNEQFF. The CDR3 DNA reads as TGCGCCAGCAGTGAGTGGACTAGCGGGAGTCCCCACAATGAGCAGTTCTTC.

The CDR3 DNA reads as TGTGCCAGCAGGAAGTCCGGGACTACCTACACAGATACGCAGTATTTT. Translation gives CASRKSGTTYTDTQYF. This chain connects TRBV12-3 or TRBV12-4 to TRBJ2-3; 7 nucleotides agree with TRBD2. Trimming at V came to 6 bases and at J to 2 bases, leaving 11 bases not matched to a gene. The CDR3 covers 16 residues.

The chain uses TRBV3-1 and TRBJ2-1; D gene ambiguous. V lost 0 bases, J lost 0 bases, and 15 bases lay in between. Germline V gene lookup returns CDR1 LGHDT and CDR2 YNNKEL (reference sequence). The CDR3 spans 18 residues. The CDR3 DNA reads TGTGCCAGCAGCCAAGATTGGGCTCGAGTTGGCTCCTACAATGAGCAGTTCTTC. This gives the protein CASSQDWARVGSYNEQFF.

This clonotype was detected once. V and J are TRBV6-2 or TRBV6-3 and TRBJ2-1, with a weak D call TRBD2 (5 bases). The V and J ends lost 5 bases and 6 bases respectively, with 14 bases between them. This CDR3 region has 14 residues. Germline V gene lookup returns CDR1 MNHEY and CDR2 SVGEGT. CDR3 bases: TGTGCCAGCAGTCAGTCTAGCCTCTCCAATGAGCAGTTCTTC. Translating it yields CASSQSSLSNEQFF.

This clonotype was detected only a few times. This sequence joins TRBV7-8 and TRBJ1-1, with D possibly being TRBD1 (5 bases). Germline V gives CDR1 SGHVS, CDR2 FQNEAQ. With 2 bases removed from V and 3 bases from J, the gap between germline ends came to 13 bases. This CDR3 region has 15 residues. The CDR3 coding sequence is TGTGCCAGCAGCTTATTAAGTAGAGGGGACACTGAAGCTTTCTTT. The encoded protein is CASSLLSRGDTEAFF.

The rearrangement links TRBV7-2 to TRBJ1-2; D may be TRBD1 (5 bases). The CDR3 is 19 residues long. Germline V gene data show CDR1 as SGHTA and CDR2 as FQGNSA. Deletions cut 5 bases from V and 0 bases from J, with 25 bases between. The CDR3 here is CASSPKPLPWQGSNYGYTF. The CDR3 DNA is TGTGCCAGCAGCCCAAAGCCCCTCCCCTGGCAGGGATCTAACTATGGCTACACCTTC.

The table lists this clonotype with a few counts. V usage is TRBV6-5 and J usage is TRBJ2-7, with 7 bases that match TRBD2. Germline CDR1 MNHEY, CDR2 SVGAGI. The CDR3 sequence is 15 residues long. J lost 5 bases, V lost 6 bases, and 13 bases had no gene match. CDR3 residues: CASRTLASSSHEQYF. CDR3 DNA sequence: TGTGCCAGCAGGACACTAGCGTCCTCGTCCCACGAGCAGTACTTC.

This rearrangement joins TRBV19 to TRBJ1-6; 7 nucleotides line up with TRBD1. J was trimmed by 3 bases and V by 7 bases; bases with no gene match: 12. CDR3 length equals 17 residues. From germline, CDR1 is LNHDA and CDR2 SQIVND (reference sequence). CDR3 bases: TGTGCCAGTAAGCCAACAGGGGCTCGAAGCTATAATTCACCCCTCCACTTT. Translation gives CASKPTGARSYNSPLHF.

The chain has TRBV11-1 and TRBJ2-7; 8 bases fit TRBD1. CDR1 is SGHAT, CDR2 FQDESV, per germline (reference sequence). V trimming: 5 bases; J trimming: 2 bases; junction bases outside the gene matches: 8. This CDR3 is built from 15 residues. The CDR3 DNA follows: TGTGCCAGCAGCCGAGCCGACAGGGGAGCCTACGAGCAGTACTTC. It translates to CASSRADRGAYEQYF.

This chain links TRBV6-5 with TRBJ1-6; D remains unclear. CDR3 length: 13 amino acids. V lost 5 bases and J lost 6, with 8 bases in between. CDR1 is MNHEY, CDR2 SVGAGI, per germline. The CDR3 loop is CASSKAINSPLHF. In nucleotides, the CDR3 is TGTGCCAGCAGTAAGGCGATTAATTCACCCCTCCACTTT.

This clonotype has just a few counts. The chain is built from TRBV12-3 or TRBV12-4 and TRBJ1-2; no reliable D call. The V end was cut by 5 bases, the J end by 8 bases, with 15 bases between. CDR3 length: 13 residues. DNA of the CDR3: TGTGCCAGCAGTCTGCAACAAGGCGGGGGCTACACCTTC. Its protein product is CASSLQQGGGYTF.